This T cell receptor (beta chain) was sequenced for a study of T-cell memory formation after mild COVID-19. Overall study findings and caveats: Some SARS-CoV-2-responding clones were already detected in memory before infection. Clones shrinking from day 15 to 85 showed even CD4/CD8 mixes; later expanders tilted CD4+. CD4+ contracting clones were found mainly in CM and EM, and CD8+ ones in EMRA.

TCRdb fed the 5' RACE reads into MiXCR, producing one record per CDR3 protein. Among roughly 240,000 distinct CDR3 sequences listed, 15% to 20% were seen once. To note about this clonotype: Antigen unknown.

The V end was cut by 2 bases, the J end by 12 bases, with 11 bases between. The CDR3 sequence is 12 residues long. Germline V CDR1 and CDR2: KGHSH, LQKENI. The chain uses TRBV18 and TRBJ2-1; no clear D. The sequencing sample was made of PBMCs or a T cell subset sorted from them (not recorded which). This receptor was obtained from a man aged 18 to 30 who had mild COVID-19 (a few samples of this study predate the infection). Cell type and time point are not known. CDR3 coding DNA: TGTGCCAGCTCACCAACTGAGATTCGGCAGTTCTTC. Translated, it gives CASSPTEIRQFF.